This T cell receptor beta chain was recovered during a study of human T cells and chemical hapten exposure. In the study overall: Doses of diphenylcyclopropenone went to the patients' scalps weekly throughout the approximately 22-week study.

This clonotype was counted at least ten times. Germline CDR1 ENHRY, CDR2 SYGVKD. The CDR3 sequence is 13 residues long. Trimming cost V 8 bases and J 0 bases, with 10 bases left between them. Individual cDNA molecules had unique molecular identifiers attached to them by the library. TCRdb redid the calling of the RACE reads with MiXCR, one entry per CDR3 protein. The sample lists approximately 52,000 distinct CDR3 sequences; more than 9.5% were seen once. Sample time point: patch test 1, 2 weeks after DPC sensitization. Treatment reported: therapeutic diphenylcyclopropenone sensitization with weekly scalp DPC. The total RNA was obtained from whole blood that was not fractionated. Prior to application of each patch test, blood was drawn.

The sequence was obtained from a woman between 40 and 50 years old with alopecia areata. Some clones in this sample may be carry-over from other donors' samples. This chain links TRBV10-3 with TRBJ1-1; D not certain. The sample was whole blood, taken in connection with sensitization to the hapten diphenylcyclopropenone (DPC). In nucleotides, the CDR3 is TGTGCCATCGCCGGAACTATGAACACTGAAGCTTTCTTT. It translates to CAIAGTMNTEAFF.